These 27 T cell receptor beta chains were all obtained from the same sample, sequenced in a study of OX40 agonist ivuxolimab in advanced cancers. The method was immunoSEQ multiplex PCR; TCRdb's version includes in-frame clones alone and lacks a portion of them. Here the sample spans around 56,000 clones, nearly 90% being singletons. The sequencing used CD4+ or CD8+ T cells sorted from blood, collected in a trial of the OX40 agonist ivuxolimab. These receptors came from an adult with an advanced solid tumor such as melanoma, head and neck, liver or kidney cancer.

The chain is built from TRBV27 and TRBJ2-7; D gene ambiguous. V was shortened by 4 bases and J by 3 bases, with 13 bases between the two germline ends. The CDR3 has 14 amino acids. Germline lookup yields CDR1 MNHEY and CDR2 SMNVEV (reference sequence). The CDR3 is CASSWTGSDYEQYF. For the CDR3, the DNA is TGTGCCAGCAGTTGGACCGGGTCCGACTACGAGCAGTACTTC.

The rearrangement joins TRBV5-8 to TRBJ2-3; D not resolved. V dropped 4 bases and J dropped 2 bases, with 8 bases sitting between them. Germline V gene lookup returns CDR1 SGHTS and CDR2 YDEGEE. The CDR3 covers 13 residues. This chain's CDR3 is CASSPFNTDTQYF. The CDR3 bases are TGTGCCAGCAGCCCCTTCAACACAGATACGCAGTATTTT. Combining the CDR3 with reference TRBV5-8 and TRBJ2-3 gives the whole variable domain EAGVTQSPTHLIKTRGQQATLRCSPISGHTSVYWYQQALGLGLQFLLWYDEGEERNRGNFPPRFSGRQFPNYSSELNVNALELEDSALYLCASSPFNTDTQYFGPGTRLTVL.

This chain uses TRBV28 with TRBJ2-7; TRBD1 matches 7 bases. The CDR3 loop spans 14 amino acids. J was trimmed by 2 bases and V by 1 base; bases with no gene match: 2. Per germline, CDR1 MDHEN and CDR2 SYDVKM. The CDR3 region is CASSLSGQTYEQYF. In DNA form, the CDR3 reads TGTGCCAGCAGTTTATCGGGACAGACCTACGAGCAGTACTTC.

This clone was detected only a few times. The chain carries TRBV19 and TRBJ1-5; D is uncertain. Looked up from germline, CDR1 is LNHDA and CDR2 is SQIVND (reference sequence). The V end was cut by 3 bases, the J end by 4 bases, with 13 bases between. This CDR3 is built from 15 residues. CDR3 in amino acids: CASSMQAWVNQPQHF. CDR3 coding DNA: TGTGCCAGTAGTATGCAGGCATGGGTTAATCAGCCCCAGCATTTT.

This clone is categorized as large. The chain recombines TRBV7-8 with TRBJ2-7; D gene ambiguous. The CDR3 is made up of 14 amino acids. Trimming shortened V by 9 bases and J by 3 bases, and 18 bases separated the two germline ends. Looked up from germline, CDR1 is SGHVS and CDR2 is FQNEAQ. CDR3 DNA: TGTGCCAGTGCCAGTTACGGCCCCGGCTACGAGCAGTACTTC. Translation gives CASASYGPGYEQYF.

The chain has TRBV9 and TRBJ2-3; D unclear. The CDR3 has 15 residues. The ends were cut back, 3 bases at V and 1 base at J, with 12 bases in the middle. Germline CDR1 SGDLS, CDR2 YYNGEE. CDR3 bases: TGTGCCAGCAGCGGCTCTAGTGGACGCACAGATACGCAGTATTTT. Amino acids: CASSGSSGRTDTQYF.

The chain links TRBV5-1 to TRBJ2-5; 7 positions agree with TRBD2. This CDR3 is built from 14 residues. V trimming: 6 bases; J trimming: 0 bases; junction bases outside the gene matches: 5. Germline CDR1 SGHRS, CDR2 YFSETQ. The CDR3 DNA reads as TGCGCCAGCACCGACCTAGCGGACCAAGAGACCCAGTACTTC. Encoded protein: CASTDLADQETQYF.

The gene calls are TRBV19 and TRBJ2-1; D possibly corresponds to TRBD1 (6 bases). The CDR3 extends over 13 amino acids. Germline-derived CDR1 and CDR2 are LNHDA and SQIVND (reference sequence). Trimming left V 8 bases short and J 3 bases short, with 11 bases between. In nucleotides, the CDR3 is TGTGCCAGTTCCACAGGGTTCTACAATGAGCAGTTCTTC. Translation gives CASSTGFYNEQFF.

The chain carries TRBV19 and TRBJ1-1, with 8 bases fitting TRBD1. Germline CDR1 LNHDA, CDR2 SQIVND (reference sequence). The trim removed 9 bases at V and 10 bases at J, leaving 7 bases unmatched. The CDR3 sequence is 11 residues long. The CDR3 loop is CASWTGWVAFF. CDR3 bases: TGTGCCAGCTGGACAGGGTGGGTAGCTTTCTTT.

This clone has only a few counts. The chain employs TRBV10-2 and TRBJ1-1, with a possible D match to TRBD1 (6 bases). V lost 3 bases and J 2 bases, leaving 13 bases between the germline ends. The CDR3 has 15 amino acids. CDR1 and CDR2 (germline): WSHSY, SAAADI. CDR3 sequence reads: CASSDPLQGNTEAFF. The CDR3 DNA reads as TGCGCCAGCAGTGACCCTTTACAGGGAAACACTGAAGCTTTCTTT.

In this sample, this clone turned up once. This chain joins TRBV4-1 and TRBJ1-1; no reliable D call. Per germline, CDR1 MGHRA and CDR2 YSYEKL. V shed 1 base and J shed 0 bases, with 18 bases lying between them. CDR3 size: 18 residues. This CDR3 reads CASSQGYGRDSVNTEAFF. The CDR3 DNA reads TGCGCCAGCAGCCAAGGGTATGGACGGGATAGTGTGAACACTGAAGCTTTCTTT.

This chain joins TRBV7-9 and TRBJ2-5; TRBD2 agrees at 7 bases. Germline CDR1 and CDR2: SEHNR and FQNEAQ (reference sequence). With 5 bases clipped from V and 6 bases from J, the junction kept 15 bases outside the gene matches. The CDR3 totals 16 residues. This CDR3 is CASSPPVGEGGKTQYF. The CDR3 DNA follows: TGTGCCAGCAGCCCACCTGTAGGGGAGGGAGGAAAGACCCAGTACTTC. The variable domain in full, with the rest retrieved from reference TRBV7-9 and TRBJ2-5, is DTGVSQNPRHKITKRGQNVTFRCDPISEHNRLYWYRQTLGQGPEFLTYFQNEAQLEKSRLLSDRFSAERPKGSFSTLEIQRTEQGDSAMYLCASSPPVGEGGKTQYFGPGTRLLVL.

J is TRBJ2-5 and V is TRBV7-2; D may be TRBD1 or TRBD2 (5 bases each). V gave up 4 bases and J gave up 3 bases, with 9 bases separating them. The CDR3 runs 13 residues. Germline-derived CDR1 and CDR2 are SGHTA and FQGNSA. The CDR3 nucleotides read TGTGCCAGCAGCTCCTTGGGGGAAGAGACCCAGTACTTC. Its protein product is CASSSLGEETQYF.

V and J are TRBV9 and TRBJ1-3, with D perhaps TRBD1 (6 bases). The CDR3 covers 15 residues. The V end lost 0 bases, the J end lost 8 bases, and 15 bases lay between the germline ends. Germline V CDR1 and CDR2: SGDLS, YYNGEE. CDR3 amino acids: CASSVGTAAGDTIYF. The CDR3, as DNA: TGTGCCAGCAGCGTAGGGACAGCTGCCGGGGACACCATATATTTT.

The chain links TRBV7-2 to TRBJ2-1; D may be TRBD2 (5 bases). Trimming left V 3 bases short and J 5 bases short, with 17 bases between. Germline CDR1 is SGHTA and CDR2 is FQGNSA. This CDR3 has 16 residues. CDR3: CASSLTTRSPNNEQFF. Written as DNA, the CDR3 is TGTGCCAGCAGCTTGACTACGCGGTCTCCTAACAATGAGCAGTTCTTC.

The J gene is TRBJ1-2, the V gene TRBV11-1, with D perhaps TRBD1 (6 bases). Between the trimmed V and J ends, which lost 5 bases and 2 bases, there was a span of 15 bases. Germline V gene sequence: CDR1 SGHAT, CDR2 FQDESV (reference sequence). This CDR3 region has 15 residues. This chain's CDR3 is CASSPMGQGNYGYTF. Here the CDR3 DNA reads TGTGCCAGCAGCCCAATGGGGCAGGGGAACTATGGCTACACCTTC.

V is TRBV15 and J is TRBJ1-2; 9 bases fit TRBD1. With 5 bases clipped from V and 8 bases from J, the junction kept 12 bases outside the gene matches. CDR3 size: 15 residues. CDR1 and CDR2 (germline): LNHNV, YYDKDF (reference sequence). CDR3 sequence (DNA): TGTGCCACCAGCCCCCTCACCGGGACAGGGTCCGGCTACACCTTC. It translates to CATSPLTGTGSGYTF.

The chain employs TRBV7-9 and TRBJ2-5, with unresolved D. CDR1 is SEHNR and CDR2 is FQNEAQ in the germline V gene (reference sequence). This CDR3 is 15 amino acids long. Trimming removed 0 bases from V and 1 base from J, with 9 bases in between. The CDR3 DNA follows: TGTGCCAGCAGCTTAGCGGTTCTACCCCAAGAGACCCAGTACTTC. Its protein product is CASSLAVLPQETQYF.

Only one count was recorded for this clone. The chain couples TRBV6-5 to TRBJ1-2, with D possibly being TRBD1 (6 bases). Trimming took off 5 bases at V and 3 bases at J, with 13 bases between the two ends. CDR1 is MNHEY, CDR2 SVGAGI, per germline. CDR3 size: 14 residues. The CDR3 region has the DNA TGTGCCAGCAGTAGCAGGGGTTGGTACTATGGCTACACCTTC. It encodes CASSSRGWYYGYTF.

This clone turned up a few times. The rearrangement links TRBV11-2 to TRBJ1-6; no clear D gene. The CDR3 totals 14 residues. Germline V lookup: CDR1 SGHAT, CDR2 FQNNGV. The V and J ends lost 2 bases and 7 bases respectively, with 9 bases between them. CDR3 region: CASSLQVWNSPLHF. Written as DNA, the CDR3 is TGTGCCAGCAGCTTACAGGTTTGGAATTCACCCCTCCACTTT.

In this sample, this clone turned up once. V is TRBV2 and J is TRBJ2-1; D unresolved. V was cut by 3 bases and J by 10 bases, with 10 bases left in between. The CDR3 runs 12 residues. The germline V gene encodes CDR1 SNHLY and CDR2 FYNNEI. CDR3 protein: CASSDEWLEQFF. The CDR3 nucleotides are TGTGCCAGCAGTGATGAGTGGTTGGAGCAGTTCTTC.

The rearrangement links TRBV21-1 to TRBJ2-7; the table's D gene call, TRBD2, was not cross checked with the DNA. TRBV21-1 is a pseudogene segment. The CDR3 is 17 amino acids. CDR3 sequence reads: CASSSETSGGHSYEQYV. Here the CDR3 DNA reads TGTGCCAGCAGCAGCGAGACTAGCGGGGGGCACTCCTACGAGCAGTACGTC.

This clone is medium-sized by share. Here the CDR3 reads CASSQDHRDSTEAFF. CDR3 in DNA: TGCGCCAGCAGCCAAGATCACAGGGACTCCACTGAAGCTTTCTTT. The chain is built from TRBV4-1 and TRBJ1-1, with D maybe TRBD1 (6 bases). Trimming removed 0 bases at V and 4 bases at J, with 12 bases between. The germline gives CDR1 MGHRA, CDR2 YSYEKL. The length of the CDR3 is 15 residues.

The V call is TRBV28, the J call TRBJ1-1; no reliable D call. The CDR3 consists of 14 residues. V lost 2 bases and J lost 0, with 7 bases in between. Per the germline V gene, CDR1 is MDHEN and CDR2 is SYDVKM. The CDR3 sequence: CASSLTRMNTEAFF. The CDR3 nucleotides read TGTGCCAGCAGTTTAACACGGATGAACACTGAAGCTTTCTTT.

Only one count was recorded for this clone. The chain joins TRBV13 to TRBJ2-5; 8 positions match TRBD2. This CDR3 is 16 amino acids long. The trim removed 0 bases at V and 2 bases at J, leaving 5 bases unmatched. The germline V gene encodes CDR1 PRHDT and CDR2 FYEKMQ (reference sequence). The CDR3 DNA follows: TGTGCCAGCAGCTTAGGCCTAGCGGGCCCTCAAGAGACCCAGTACTTC. Its translation is CASSLGLAGPQETQYF.

V is TRBV7-3 and J is TRBJ1-1, with D possibly being TRBD1 (6 bases). The CDR3 loop spans 15 amino acids. CDR1 is SGHTA, CDR2 FQGTGA, per germline. V dropped 5 bases and J dropped 0 bases, with 13 bases sitting between them. This chain's CDR3 is CASSLGQYLNTEAFF. The CDR3, as DNA: TGTGCCAGCAGCCTCGGACAGTATTTGAACACTGAAGCTTTCTTT.

The V gene is TRBV7-6, the J gene TRBJ2-2; D call uncertain. Germline V gene sequence: CDR1 SGHVS, CDR2 FNYEAQ. V was shortened by 5 bases and J by 5 bases, with 12 bases between the two germline ends. The CDR3 consists of 14 residues. CDR3 DNA: TGTGCCAGCAGCCTTATGCTGGGGACCGGGGAGCTGTTTTTT. Translated, it gives CASSLMLGTGELFF.